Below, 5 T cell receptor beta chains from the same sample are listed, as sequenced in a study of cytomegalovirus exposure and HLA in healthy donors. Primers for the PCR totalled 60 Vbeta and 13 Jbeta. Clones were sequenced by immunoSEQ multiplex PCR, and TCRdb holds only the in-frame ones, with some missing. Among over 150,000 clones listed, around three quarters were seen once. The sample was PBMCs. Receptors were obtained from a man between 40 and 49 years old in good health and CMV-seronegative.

The CDR3 DNA is TGTGCCAGCAGCGCGGTAACTAGCGGGGTAGAGCAGTTCTTC. Translating it yields CASSAVTSGVEQFF. The chain carries TRBV9 and TRBJ2-1, with 10 nucleotides matching TRBD2. The CDR3 contains 14 residues. V dropped 3 bases and J dropped 10; count of bases not matched to a gene: 7. Germline CDR1 SGDLS, CDR2 YYNGEE. The entire variable domain, with the rest obtained from reference TRBV9 and TRBJ2-1, is as follows: DSGVTQTPKHLITATGQRVTLRCSPRSGDLSVYWYQQSLDQGLQFLIQYYNGEERAKGNILERFSAQQFPDLHSELNLSSLELGDSALYFCASSAVTSGVEQFFGPGTRLTVL.

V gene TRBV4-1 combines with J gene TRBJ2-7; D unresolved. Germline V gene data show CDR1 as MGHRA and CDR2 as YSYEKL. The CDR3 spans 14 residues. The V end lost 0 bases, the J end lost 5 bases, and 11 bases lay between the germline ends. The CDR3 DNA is TGCGCCAGCAGCCAAGAAAGGTTGAGCGACGAGCAGTACTTC. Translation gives CASSQERLSDEQYF.

CDR3 sequence (DNA): TGTGCCAGCAGTCCACTTAGAGAGGCGGGCCAGCCCCAGCATTTT. Translating gives CASSPLREAGQPQHF. The chain recombines TRBV27 with TRBJ1-5; D unclear. Looked up from germline, CDR1 is MNHEY and CDR2 is SMNVEV (reference sequence). V shed 5 bases and J shed 7 bases, with 18 bases lying between them. The length of the CDR3 is 15 residues.

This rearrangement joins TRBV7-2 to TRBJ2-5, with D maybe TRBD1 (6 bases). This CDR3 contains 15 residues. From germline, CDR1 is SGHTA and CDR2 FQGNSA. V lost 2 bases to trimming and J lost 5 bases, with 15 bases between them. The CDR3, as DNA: TGTGCCAGCAGCTTAAGGTCAGGGGCCGATGAGACCCAGTACTTC. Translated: CASSLRSGADETQYF.

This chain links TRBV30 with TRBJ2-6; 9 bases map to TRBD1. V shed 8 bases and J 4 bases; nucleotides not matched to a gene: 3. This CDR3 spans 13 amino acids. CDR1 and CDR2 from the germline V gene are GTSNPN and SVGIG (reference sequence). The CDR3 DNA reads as TGTGCCGGACAGGGGAAGGGGGCCAACGTCCTGACTTTC. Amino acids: CAGQGKGANVLTF.